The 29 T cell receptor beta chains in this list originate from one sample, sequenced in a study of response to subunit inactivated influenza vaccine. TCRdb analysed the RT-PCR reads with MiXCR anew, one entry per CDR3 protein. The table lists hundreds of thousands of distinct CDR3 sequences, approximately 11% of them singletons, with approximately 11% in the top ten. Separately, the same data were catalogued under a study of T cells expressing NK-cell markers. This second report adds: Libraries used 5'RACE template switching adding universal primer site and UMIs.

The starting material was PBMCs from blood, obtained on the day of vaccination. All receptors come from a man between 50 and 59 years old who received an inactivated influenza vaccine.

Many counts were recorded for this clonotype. The CDR3 here is CASSQLAGAEFSSYNEQFF. In DNA, the CDR3 is TGCGCCAGCAGCCAGCTAGCGGGGGCCGAATTTAGCTCCTACAATGAGCAGTTCTTC. The chain combines TRBV4-3 with TRBJ2-1; 10 bases are a match to TRBD2. This CDR3 is built from 19 residues. V lost 3 bases to trimming and J lost 0 bases; unmatched junction nucleotides: 11. CDR1 and CDR2 (germline): LGHNA, YSLEER.

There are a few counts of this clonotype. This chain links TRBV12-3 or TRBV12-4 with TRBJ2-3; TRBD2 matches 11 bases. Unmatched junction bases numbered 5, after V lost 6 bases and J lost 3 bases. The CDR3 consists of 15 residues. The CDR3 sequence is CASRKTSGATDTQYF. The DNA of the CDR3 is TGTGCCAGCAGAAAGACTAGCGGGGCTACAGATACGCAGTATTTT.

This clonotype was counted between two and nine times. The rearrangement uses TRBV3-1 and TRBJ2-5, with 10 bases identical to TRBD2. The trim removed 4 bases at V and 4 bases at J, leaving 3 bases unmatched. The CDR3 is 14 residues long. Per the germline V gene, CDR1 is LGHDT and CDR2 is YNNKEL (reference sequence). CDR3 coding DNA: TGTGCCAGCAGCCTCGGACTAGCGGCAGAGACCCAGTACTTC. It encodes CASSLGLAAETQYF.

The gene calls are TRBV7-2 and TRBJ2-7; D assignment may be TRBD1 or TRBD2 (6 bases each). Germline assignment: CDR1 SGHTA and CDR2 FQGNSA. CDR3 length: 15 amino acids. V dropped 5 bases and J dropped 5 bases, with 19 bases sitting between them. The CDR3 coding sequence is TGTGCCAGCAGCCTCACCGGGGGCCTATTAAACGAGCAGTACTTC. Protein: CASSLTGGLLNEQYF.

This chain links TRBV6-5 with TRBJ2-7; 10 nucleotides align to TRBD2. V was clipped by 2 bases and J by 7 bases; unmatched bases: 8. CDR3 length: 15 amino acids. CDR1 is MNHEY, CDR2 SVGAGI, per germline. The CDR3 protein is CASSYGLAGVREQYF. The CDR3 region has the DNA TGTGCCAGCAGTTACGGGCTAGCGGGGGTCCGGGAGCAGTACTTC.

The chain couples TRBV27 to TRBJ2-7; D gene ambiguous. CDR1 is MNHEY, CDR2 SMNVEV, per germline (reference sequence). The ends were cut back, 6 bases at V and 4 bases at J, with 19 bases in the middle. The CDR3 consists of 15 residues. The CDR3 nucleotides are TGTGCCAGCAGACGACGGCAGATTGGGGTGTACGAGCAGTACTTC. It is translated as CASRRRQIGVYEQYF.

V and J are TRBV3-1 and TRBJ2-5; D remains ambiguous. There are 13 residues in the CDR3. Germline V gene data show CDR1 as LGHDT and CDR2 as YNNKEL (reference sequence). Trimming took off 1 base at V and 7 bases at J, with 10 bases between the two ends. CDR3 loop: CASSQGVVGTQYF. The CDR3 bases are TGTGCCAGCAGCCAAGGAGTCGTCGGGACCCAGTACTTC.

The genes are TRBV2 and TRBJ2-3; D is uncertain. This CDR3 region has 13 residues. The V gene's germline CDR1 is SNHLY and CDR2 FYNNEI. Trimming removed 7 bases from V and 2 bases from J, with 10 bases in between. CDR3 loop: CASNSEYTDTQYF. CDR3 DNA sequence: TGTGCCAGCAACAGTGAGTACACAGATACGCAGTATTTT.

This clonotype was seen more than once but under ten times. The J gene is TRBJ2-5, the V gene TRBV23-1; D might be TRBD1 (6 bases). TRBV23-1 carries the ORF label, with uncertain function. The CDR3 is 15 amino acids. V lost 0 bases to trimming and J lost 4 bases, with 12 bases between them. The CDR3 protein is CASSQSTGRRETQYF. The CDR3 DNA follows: TGCGCCAGCAGTCAATCAACAGGGCGTAGAGAGACCCAGTACTTC.

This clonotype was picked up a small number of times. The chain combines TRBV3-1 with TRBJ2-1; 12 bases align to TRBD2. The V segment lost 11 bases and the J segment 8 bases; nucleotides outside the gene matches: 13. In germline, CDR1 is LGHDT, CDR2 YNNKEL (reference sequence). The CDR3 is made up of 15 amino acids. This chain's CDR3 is CACGLAGGPRDEQFF. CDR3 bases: TGTGCCTGTGGGCTAGCGGGAGGGCCTAGGGATGAGCAGTTCTTC.

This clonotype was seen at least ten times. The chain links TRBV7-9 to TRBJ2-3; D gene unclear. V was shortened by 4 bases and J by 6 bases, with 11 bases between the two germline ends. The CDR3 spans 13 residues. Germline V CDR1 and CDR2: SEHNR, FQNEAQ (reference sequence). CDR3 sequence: CASSSSGQDTQYF. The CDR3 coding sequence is TGTGCCAGCAGCTCCTCCGGGCAGGATACGCAGTATTTT.

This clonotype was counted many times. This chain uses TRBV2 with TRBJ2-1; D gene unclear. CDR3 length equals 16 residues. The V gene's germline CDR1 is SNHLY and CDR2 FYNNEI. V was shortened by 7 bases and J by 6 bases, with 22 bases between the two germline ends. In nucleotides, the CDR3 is TGTGCCAGCAAGACGAGGCCGTGGATCATGTCCAATGAGCAGTTCTTC. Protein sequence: CASKTRPWIMSNEQFF.

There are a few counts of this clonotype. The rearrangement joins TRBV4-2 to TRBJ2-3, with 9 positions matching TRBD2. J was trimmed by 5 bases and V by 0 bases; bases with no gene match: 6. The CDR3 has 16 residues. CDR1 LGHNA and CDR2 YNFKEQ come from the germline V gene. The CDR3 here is CASSQERGGAGDTQYF. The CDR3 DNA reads TGTGCCAGCAGCCAAGAGCGCGGGGGGGCTGGAGATACGCAGTATTTT.

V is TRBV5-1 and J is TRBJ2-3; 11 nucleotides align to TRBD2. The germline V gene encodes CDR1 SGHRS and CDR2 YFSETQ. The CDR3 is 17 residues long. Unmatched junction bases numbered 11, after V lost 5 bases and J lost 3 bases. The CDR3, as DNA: TGCGCCAGCAGTCCGATTACTAGCGGGAGACCGACAGATACGCAGTATTTT. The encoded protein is CASSPITSGRPTDTQYF.

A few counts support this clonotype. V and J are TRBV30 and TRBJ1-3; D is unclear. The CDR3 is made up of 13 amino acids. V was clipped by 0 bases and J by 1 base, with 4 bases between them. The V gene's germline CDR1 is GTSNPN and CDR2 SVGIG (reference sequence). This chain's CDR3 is CAWSVQSGNTIYF. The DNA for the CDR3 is TGTGCCTGGAGTGTACAATCTGGAAACACCATATATTTT. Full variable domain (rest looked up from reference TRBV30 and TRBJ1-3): SQTIHQWPATLVQPVGSPLSLECTVEGTSNPNLYWYRQAAGRGLQLLFYSVGIGQISSEVPQNLSASRPQDRQFILSSKKLLLSDSGFYLCAWSVQSGNTIYFGEGSWLTVV.

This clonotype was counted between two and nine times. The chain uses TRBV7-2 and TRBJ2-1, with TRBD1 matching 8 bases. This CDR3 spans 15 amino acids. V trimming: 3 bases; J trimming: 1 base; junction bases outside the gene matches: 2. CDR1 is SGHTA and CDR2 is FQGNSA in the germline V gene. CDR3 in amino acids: CASSFWTGSYNEQFF. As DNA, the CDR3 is TGTGCCAGCAGCTTTTGGACAGGGTCCTACAATGAGCAGTTCTTC.

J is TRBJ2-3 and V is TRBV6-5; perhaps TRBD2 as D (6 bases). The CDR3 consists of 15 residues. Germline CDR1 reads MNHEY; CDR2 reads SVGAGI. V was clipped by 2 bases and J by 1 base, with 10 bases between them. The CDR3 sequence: CASSYDGGGTDTQYF. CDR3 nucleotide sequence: TGTGCCAGCAGTTACGATGGCGGGGGCACAGATACGCAGTATTTT.

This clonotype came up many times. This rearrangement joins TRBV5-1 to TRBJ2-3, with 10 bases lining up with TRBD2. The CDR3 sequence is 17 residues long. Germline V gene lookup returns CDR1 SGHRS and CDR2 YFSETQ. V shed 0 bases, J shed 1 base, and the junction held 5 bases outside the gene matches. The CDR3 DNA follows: TGCGCCAGCAGCTTGGGTTCCGGGACTAGCGGCACAGATACGCAGTATTTT. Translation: CASSLGSGTSGTDTQYF.

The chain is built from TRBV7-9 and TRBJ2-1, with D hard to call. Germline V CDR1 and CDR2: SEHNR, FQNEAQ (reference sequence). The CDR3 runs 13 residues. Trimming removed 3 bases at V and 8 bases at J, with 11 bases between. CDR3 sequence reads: CASSLGSDDEQFF. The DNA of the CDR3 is TGTGCCAGCAGCTTGGGGTCGGACGATGAGCAGTTCTTC.

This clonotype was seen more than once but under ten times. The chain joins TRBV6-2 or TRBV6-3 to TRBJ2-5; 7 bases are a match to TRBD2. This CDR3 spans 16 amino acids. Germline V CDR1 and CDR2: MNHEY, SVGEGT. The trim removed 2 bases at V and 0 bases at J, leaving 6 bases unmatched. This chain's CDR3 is CASSYRLAEYQETQYF. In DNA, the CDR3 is TGTGCCAGCAGTTACAGGCTAGCGGAGTACCAAGAGACCCAGTACTTC.

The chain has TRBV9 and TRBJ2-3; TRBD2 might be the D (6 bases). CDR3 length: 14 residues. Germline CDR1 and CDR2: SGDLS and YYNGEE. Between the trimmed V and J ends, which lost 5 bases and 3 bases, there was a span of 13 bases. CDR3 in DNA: TGTGCCAGCAGTCGCGGGGCCGGGACAGATACGCAGTATTTT. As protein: CASSRGAGTDTQYF.

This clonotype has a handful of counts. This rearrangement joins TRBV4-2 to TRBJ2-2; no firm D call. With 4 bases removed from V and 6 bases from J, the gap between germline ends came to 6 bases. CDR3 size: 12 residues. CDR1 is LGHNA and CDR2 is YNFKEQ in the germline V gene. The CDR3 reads CASSPKAGELFF. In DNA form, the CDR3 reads TGTGCCAGCAGCCCGAAAGCCGGGGAGCTGTTTTTT.

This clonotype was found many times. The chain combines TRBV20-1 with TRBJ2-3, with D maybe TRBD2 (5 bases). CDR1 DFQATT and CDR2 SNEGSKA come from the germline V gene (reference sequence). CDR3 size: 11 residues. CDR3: CRWGDTDTQYF. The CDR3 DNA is TGCAGGTGGGGAGACACAGATACGCAGTATTTT.

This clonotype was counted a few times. CDR3 nucleotides: TGTGCCAGCAGCCCCGGGATTTTCCCTGGCAATGAGCAGTTCTTC. Translating gives CASSPGIFPGNEQFF. V and J are TRBV7-2 and TRBJ2-1; TRBD2 might be the D (5 bases). The CDR3 is made up of 15 amino acids. The germline V and J ends were trimmed by 5 bases and 6 bases, with 17 bases remaining between them. Germline V CDR1 and CDR2: SGHTA, FQGNSA.

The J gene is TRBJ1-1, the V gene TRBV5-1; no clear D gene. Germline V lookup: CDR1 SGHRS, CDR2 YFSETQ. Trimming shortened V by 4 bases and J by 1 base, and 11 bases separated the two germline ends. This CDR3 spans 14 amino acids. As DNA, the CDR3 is TGCGCCAGCAGCAAGGCAACAGCGAACACTGAAGCTTTCTTT. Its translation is CASSKATANTEAFF. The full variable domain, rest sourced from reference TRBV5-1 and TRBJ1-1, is KAGVTQTPRYLIKTRGQQVTLSCSPISGHRSVSWYQQTPGQGLQFLFEYFSETQRNKGNFPGRFSGRQFSNSRSEMNVSTLELGDSALYLCASSKATANTEAFFGQGTRLTVV.

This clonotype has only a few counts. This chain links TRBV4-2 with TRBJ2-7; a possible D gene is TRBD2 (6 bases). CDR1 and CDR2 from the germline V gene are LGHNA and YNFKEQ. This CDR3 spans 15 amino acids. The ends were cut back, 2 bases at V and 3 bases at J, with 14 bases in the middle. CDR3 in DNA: TGTGCCAGCAGCCAACGAGGGGAGGTCGGCTACGAGCAGTACTTC. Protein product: CASSQRGEVGYEQYF.

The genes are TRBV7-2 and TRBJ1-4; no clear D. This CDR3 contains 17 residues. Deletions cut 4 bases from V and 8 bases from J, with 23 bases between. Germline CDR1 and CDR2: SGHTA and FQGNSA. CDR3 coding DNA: TGTGCCAGCAGCTCACAATATCCCCTCGAAGAGGTCGAAAAACTGTTTTTT. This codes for CASSSQYPLEEVEKLFF.

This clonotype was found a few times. The CDR3 DNA follows: TGCAGCGTTACGTGGGACCTAAGCTCCTACGAGCAGTACTTC. This sequence encodes CSVTWDLSSYEQYF. The V gene is TRBV29-1, the J gene TRBJ2-7; tentatively, D is TRBD1 or TRBD2 (5 bases each). Trimming left V 5 bases short and J 0 bases short, with 14 bases between. This CDR3 has 14 residues. Germline V CDR1 and CDR2: SQVTM, ANQGSEA.

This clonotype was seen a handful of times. The CDR3 reads CASSIGTGRQPQHF. CDR3 nucleotides: TGTGCCAGCAGTATCGGGACAGGGCGTCAGCCCCAGCATTTT. V and J are TRBV12-3 or TRBV12-4 and TRBJ1-5, with 9 bases aligning to TRBD1. This CDR3 spans 14 amino acids. After removal of 5 bases from V and 6 bases from J, the junction contained 5 bases not matched to a gene.